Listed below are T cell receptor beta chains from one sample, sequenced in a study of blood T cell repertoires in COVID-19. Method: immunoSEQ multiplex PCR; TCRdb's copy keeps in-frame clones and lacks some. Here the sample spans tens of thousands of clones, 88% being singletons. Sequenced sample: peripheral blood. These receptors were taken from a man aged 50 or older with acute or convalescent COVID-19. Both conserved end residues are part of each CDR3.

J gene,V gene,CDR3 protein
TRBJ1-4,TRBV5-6,CASSPSRGWEKLFF
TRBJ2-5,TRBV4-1,CASSQLAGRETQYF
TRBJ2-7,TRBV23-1,CASSQAGTGYEQYF
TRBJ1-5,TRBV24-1,CATSDTGTAEGVPQHF
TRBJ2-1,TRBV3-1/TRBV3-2,CASSQGTPNYNEQFF
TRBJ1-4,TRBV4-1,CASSQDWGAGGREKLFF
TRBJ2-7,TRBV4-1,CASSPRPGQGVYEQYF
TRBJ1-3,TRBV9,CASSVARTVTSGNTIYF
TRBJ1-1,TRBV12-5,CASGKQTNTEAFF
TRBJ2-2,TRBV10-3,CAISGSTGGNTGELFF
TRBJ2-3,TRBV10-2,CASSFGLAGGTSTDTQYF
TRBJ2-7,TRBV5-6,CASRAGTYEQYF
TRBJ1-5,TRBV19,CASTRTEDQPQHF
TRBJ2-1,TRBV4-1,CASSSRDFALYNEQFF
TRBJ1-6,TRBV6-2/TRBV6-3,CASSYSRDRGSSYNSPLHF
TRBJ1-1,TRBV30,CAWSVRGQGWFF
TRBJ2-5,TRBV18,CASSPPNRGLGETQYF
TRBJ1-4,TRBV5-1,CASSLVSSRGNEKLFF
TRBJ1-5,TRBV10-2,CASTQSGNQPQHF
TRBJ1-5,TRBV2,CASKGGVNQPQHF
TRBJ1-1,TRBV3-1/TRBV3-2,CASSQAGGTEAFF
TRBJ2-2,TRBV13,CASSLGLLTGELFF
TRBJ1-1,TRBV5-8,CASRAEIQAFF
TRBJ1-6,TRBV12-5,CASGHGQGNNSPLHF
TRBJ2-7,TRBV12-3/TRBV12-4,CASSFRVRGEQCF
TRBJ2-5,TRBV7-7,CASSLGGTSQETQYF